These T cell receptor beta chains were read from a single sample in a study of blood T cells in healthy people across ages. TCRdb reprocessed the 5' RACE reads with MiXCR, giving one entry per CDR3 protein. The sample lists hundreds of thousands of distinct CDR3 sequences, over 40% occurring once. Sequencing used blood. The source of these receptors is a woman of 80 years or more in good health. The CDR3 runs from the conserved cysteine through the conserved F or W. Each record gives: J gene, clone size, CDR3 length, V gene, D gene, CDR3 protein, CDR3 DNA. D genes are given only for firm matches. For some rows the clone size is stated as once, few or many, or as a class when expanded; others skip it.

J gene: TRBJ2-1; clone size: few; CDR3 length: 13; V gene: TRBV3-1; D gene: -; CDR3 protein: CASSHNIHNEQFF; CDR3 DNA: TGTGCCAGCAGCCACAATATCCACAATGAGCAGTTCTTC
J gene: TRBJ1-1; clone size: many; CDR3 length: 13; V gene: TRBV6-1; D gene: -; CDR3 protein: CASSNEGNTEAFF; CDR3 DNA: TGTGCCAGCAGCAACGAGGGGAACACTGAAGCTTTCTTT
J gene: TRBJ1-1; clone size: -; CDR3 length: 15; V gene: TRBV7-2; D gene: TRBD1; CDR3 protein: CASSVTGTGYTEAFF; CDR3 DNA: TGTGCCAGCAGCGTGACCGGGACAGGGTACACTGAAGCTTTCTTT
J gene: TRBJ1-2; clone size: -; CDR3 length: 15; V gene: TRBV6-6; D gene: TRBD1; CDR3 protein: CASSGQEKPNYGYTF; CDR3 DNA: TGTGCCAGCAGCGGACAGGAAAAGCCTAACTATGGCTACACCTTC
J gene: TRBJ1-3; clone size: -; CDR3 length: 14; V gene: TRBV10-3; D gene: -; CDR3 protein: CAISRTNSGNTIYF; CDR3 DNA: TGTGCCATCAGTCGGACGAACTCTGGAAACACCATATATTTT
J gene: TRBJ2-3; clone size: many; CDR3 length: 12; V gene: TRBV20-1; D gene: -; CDR3 protein: CSASRGPDTQYF; CDR3 DNA: TGCAGTGCTAGCAGAGGCCCCGATACGCAGTATTTT
J gene: TRBJ2-7; clone size: -; CDR3 length: 15; V gene: TRBV7-9; D gene: -; CDR3 protein: CASSLGGSGTYEQYF; CDR3 DNA: TGTGCCAGCAGCTTAGGGGGTTCTGGAACCTACGAGCAGTACTTC
J gene: TRBJ2-3; clone size: many; CDR3 length: 16; V gene: TRBV6-5; D gene: -; CDR3 protein: CASRADSSGLTDTQYF; CDR3 DNA: TGTGCCAGCAGAGCTGACTCGAGCGGGTTAACAGATACGCAGTATTTT
J gene: TRBJ2-3; clone size: many; CDR3 length: 12; V gene: TRBV29-1; D gene: TRBD2; CDR3 protein: CSLERGTDTQYF; CDR3 DNA: TGCAGCCTTGAGCGGGGGACAGATACGCAGTATTTT
J gene: TRBJ1-5; clone size: -; CDR3 length: 14; V gene: TRBV27; D gene: TRBD1; CDR3 protein: CASSLRDRNQPQHF; CDR3 DNA: TGTGCCAGCAGTCTCCGGGACAGAAATCAGCCCCAGCATTTT
J gene: TRBJ2-3; clone size: -; CDR3 length: 15; V gene: TRBV4-1; D gene: -; CDR3 protein: CASSQVHGESDTQYF; CDR3 DNA: TGCGCCAGCAGCCAAGTCCATGGGGAATCAGATACGCAGTATTTT
J gene: TRBJ2-5; clone size: many; CDR3 length: 14; V gene: TRBV29-1; D gene: -; CDR3 protein: CSVERETRGRTQYF; CDR3 DNA: TGCAGCGTTGAAAGGGAGACCCGTGGAAGGACCCAGTACTTC
J gene: TRBJ1-2; clone size: -; CDR3 length: 10; V gene: TRBV28; D gene: -; CDR3 protein: CASHRNGYTF; CDR3 DNA: TGTGCCAGCCACCGCAACGGCTACACCTTC
J gene: TRBJ2-3; clone size: many; CDR3 length: 21; V gene: TRBV12-5; D gene: -; CDR3 protein: CASGVSFRGGLRYSRTDTQYF; CDR3 DNA: TGTGCTAGTGGTGTCTCTTTTCGGGGCGGCCTTCGTTATTCTCGCACAGATACGCAGTATTTT
J gene: TRBJ2-7; clone size: -; CDR3 length: 14; V gene: TRBV20-1; D gene: -; CDR3 protein: CSVVSGRATYEQYF; CDR3 DNA: TGCAGTGTGGTCAGCGGGCGGGCCACGTACGAGCAGTACTTC
J gene: TRBJ2-5; clone size: -; CDR3 length: 14; V gene: TRBV29-1; D gene: -; CDR3 protein: CSVAPGRIQETQYF; CDR3 DNA: TGCAGCGTTGCCCCTGGACGGATACAAGAGACCCAGTACTTC
J gene: TRBJ2-3; clone size: -; CDR3 length: 16; V gene: TRBV20-1; D gene: -; CDR3 protein: CSARDLLAKYTDTQYF; CDR3 DNA: TGCAGTGCTAGAGATCTACTAGCCAAATACACAGATACGCAGTATTTT
J gene: TRBJ1-4; clone size: few; CDR3 length: 15; V gene: TRBV7-2; D gene: TRBD1; CDR3 protein: CASSAQTGMNEKLFF; CDR3 DNA: TGTGCCAGCAGCGCGCAGACAGGGATGAACGAAAAACTGTTTTTT
J gene: TRBJ2-3; clone size: few; CDR3 length: 15; V gene: TRBV20-1; D gene: TRBD2; CDR3 protein: CSARGASGSTDTQYF; CDR3 DNA: TGCAGTGCTAGAGGGGCTAGCGGGAGCACAGATACGCAGTATTTT
J gene: TRBJ1-1; clone size: -; CDR3 length: 14; V gene: TRBV3-1; D gene: -; CDR3 protein: CASSQDFRNTEAFF; CDR3 DNA: TGTGCCAGCAGCCAAGATTTTAGGAACACTGAAGCTTTCTTT
J gene: TRBJ2-1; clone size: few; CDR3 length: 16; V gene: TRBV5-6; D gene: -; CDR3 protein: CASSLRFLSSYNEQFF; CDR3 DNA: TGTGCCAGCAGCTTGAGGTTTTTGAGCTCCTACAATGAGCAGTTCTTC
J gene: TRBJ2-7; clone size: few; CDR3 length: 16; V gene: TRBV12-3/TRBV12-4; D gene: -; CDR3 protein: CASSSDRLAGDYEQYF; CDR3 DNA: TGTGCCAGCAGTTCAGACCGACTAGCAGGGGACTACGAGCAGTACTTC
J gene: TRBJ2-2; clone size: -; CDR3 length: 13; V gene: TRBV5-8; D gene: TRBD1; CDR3 protein: CASSLGQGRELFF; CDR3 DNA: TGTGCCAGCAGCCTGGGACAGGGGCGGGAGCTGTTTTTT
J gene: TRBJ2-1; clone size: -; CDR3 length: 11; V gene: TRBV20-1; D gene: TRBD2; CDR3 protein: CSTPSGRLQFF; CDR3 DNA: TGCAGTACACCGAGCGGGAGGCTACAGTTCTTC
J gene: TRBJ2-1; clone size: many; CDR3 length: 13; V gene: TRBV28; D gene: -; CDR3 protein: CASNDYSYNEQFF; CDR3 DNA: TGTGCCAGCAACGATTATTCCTACAATGAGCAGTTCTTC
J gene: TRBJ2-3; clone size: many; CDR3 length: 11; V gene: TRBV20-1; D gene: -; CDR3 protein: CSEPSADTQYF; CDR3 DNA: TGCAGTGAACCATCAGCAGATACGCAGTATTTT
J gene: TRBJ2-1; clone size: -; CDR3 length: 15; V gene: TRBV15; D gene: TRBD2; CDR3 protein: CATSRDQASGHEQFF; CDR3 DNA: TGTGCCACCAGCAGAGATCAGGCTAGCGGCCATGAGCAGTTCTTC
J gene: TRBJ2-2; clone size: few; CDR3 length: 14; V gene: TRBV5-1; D gene: -; CDR3 protein: CASSFPSGTGELFF; CDR3 DNA: TGCGCCAGCAGCTTCCCGTCGGGCACCGGGGAGCTGTTTTTT
J gene: TRBJ2-5; clone size: many; CDR3 length: 12; V gene: TRBV20-1; D gene: TRBD2; CDR3 protein: CSATSGGETQYF; CDR3 DNA: TGCAGTGCGACTAGCGGGGGCGAGACCCAGTACTTC
J gene: TRBJ1-2; clone size: few; CDR3 length: 13; V gene: TRBV2; D gene: -; CDR3 protein: CASIGGRAYGYTF; CDR3 DNA: TGTGCCAGCATTGGGGGAAGAGCATATGGCTACACCTTC
J gene: TRBJ2-3; clone size: -; CDR3 length: 18; V gene: TRBV5-1; D gene: TRBD1; CDR3 protein: CASGNPRYRTGGTDTQYF; CDR3 DNA: TGCGCCAGCGGGAACCCTCGTTATAGGACAGGGGGAACAGATACGCAGTATTTT
J gene: TRBJ2-2; clone size: -; CDR3 length: 18; V gene: TRBV7-3; D gene: TRBD2; CDR3 protein: CASSSNGPAGVGTGELFF; CDR3 DNA: TGTGCCAGCAGTTCTAACGGACCAGCGGGGGTTGGTACCGGGGAGCTGTTTTTT
J gene: TRBJ2-5; clone size: -; CDR3 length: 15; V gene: TRBV25-1; D gene: -; CDR3 protein: CASSEGGQNVETQYF; CDR3 DNA: TGTGCCAGCAGTGAAGGGGGGCAAAACGTAGAGACCCAGTACTTC
J gene: TRBJ2-5; clone size: -; CDR3 length: 11; V gene: TRBV6-2/TRBV6-3; D gene: -; CDR3 protein: CASSYNLGQYF; CDR3 DNA: TGTGCCAGCAGTTACAACTTGGGGCAGTACTTC
J gene: TRBJ2-7; clone size: -; CDR3 length: 13; V gene: TRBV29-1; D gene: TRBD2; CDR3 protein: CSVDLRGGYEQYF; CDR3 DNA: TGCAGCGTAGATCTACGGGGGGGTTACGAGCAGTACTTC
J gene: TRBJ2-7; clone size: -; CDR3 length: 13; V gene: TRBV29-1; D gene: -; CDR3 protein: CSATGPDSYEQYF; CDR3 DNA: TGCAGCGCTACCGGGCCGGACTCCTACGAGCAGTACTTC
J gene: TRBJ2-3; clone size: -; CDR3 length: 16; V gene: TRBV27; D gene: TRBD2; CDR3 protein: CASSLWTSSNTDTQYF; CDR3 DNA: TGTGCCAGCAGTTTATGGACTAGCTCCAACACTGATACGCAGTATTTT
J gene: TRBJ2-1; clone size: many; CDR3 length: 14; V gene: TRBV7-2; D gene: TRBD2; CDR3 protein: CASSLGSGGGEQFF; CDR3 DNA: TGTGCCAGCAGCTTAGGTAGCGGGGGAGGTGAGCAGTTCTTC
J gene: TRBJ2-7; clone size: few; CDR3 length: 15; V gene: TRBV20-1; D gene: -; CDR3 protein: CSARDRRRSSYEQYF; CDR3 DNA: TGCAGTGCTAGAGACAGGAGGAGAAGCTCCTACGAGCAGTACTTC
J gene: TRBJ2-1; clone size: once; CDR3 length: 16; V gene: TRBV20-1; D gene: -; CDR3 protein: CSARSLQGLIYNEQFF; CDR3 DNA: TGCAGTGCTCGATCTTTGCAGGGCCTTATCTACAATGAGCAGTTCTTC
J gene: TRBJ2-7; clone size: many; CDR3 length: 13; V gene: TRBV29-1; D gene: -; CDR3 protein: CSVESGFSYEQYF; CDR3 DNA: TGCAGCGTTGAATCGGGTTTCTCCTACGAGCAGTACTTC
J gene: TRBJ2-2; clone size: -; CDR3 length: 14; V gene: TRBV20-1; D gene: TRBD2; CDR3 protein: CSVPRGGDTGELFF; CDR3 DNA: TGCAGTGTACCTCGCGGGGGGGACACCGGTGAGCTGTTTTTT
J gene: TRBJ2-7; clone size: -; CDR3 length: 15; V gene: TRBV5-5; D gene: -; CDR3 protein: CASRMSWTDDYEQYF; CDR3 DNA: TGTGCCAGCCGAATGTCTTGGACGGATGACTACGAGCAGTACTTC
J gene: TRBJ2-3; clone size: few; CDR3 length: 13; V gene: TRBV2; D gene: -; CDR3 protein: CASMGTWTDTQYF; CDR3 DNA: TGTGCCAGCATGGGGACATGGACAGATACGCAGTATTTT